These 14 T cell receptor beta chains were all obtained from the same sample, sequenced in a study of regulatory T cells in long-lasting Graves disease. Construction of the TCR beta libraries employed iRepertoire HTBI primers in conjunction with Arm-PCR of CDR3 regions. Each CDR3 protein gets one entry after TCRdb re-called the multiplex PCR reads with MiXCR. There are roughly 520,000 distinct CDR3 sequences in the sample; about 11% occur only once, and approximately 9.6% lies in the top ten. Sample time point: newly diagnosed GD, antithyroid drugs for less than 3 months. PBMC-derived RNA was used for the TCR library. These data were also filed under a second study, of T cells in Graves' hyperthyroidism and ophthalmopathy.

The sample in question was peripheral blood mononuclear cells (PBMCs), obtained at new diagnosis, from a patient treated with antithyroid drugs. These receptors all come from a woman younger than 45 with Graves disease.

This clonotype was detected many times. The chain combines TRBV5-4 with TRBJ2-5; 11 bases map to TRBD2. Germline-derived CDR1 and CDR2 are SGHNT and YYREEE (reference sequence). The CDR3 length is 14 residues. V lost 4 bases to trimming and J lost 6 bases; unmatched junction nucleotides: 5. Here the CDR3 reads CASSKTSGTKTQYF. DNA for the CDR3: TGTGCCAGCAGCAAGACTAGCGGGACAAAGACCCAGTACTTC. The variable domain in full, completed from reference TRBV5-4 and TRBJ2-5, reads ETGVTQSPTHLIKTRGQQVTLRCSSQSGHNTVSWYQQALGQGPQFIFQYYREEENGRGNFPPRFSGLQFPNYSSELNVNALELDDSALYLCASSKTSGTKTQYFGPGTRLLVL.

In its sample, this clonotype was seen many times. The chain couples TRBV12-3 or TRBV12-4 to TRBJ1-6; 10 bases are a match to TRBD1. The CDR3 is made up of 14 amino acids. The V segment lost 5 bases and the J segment 9 bases; nucleotides outside the gene matches: 4. CDR3 amino acids: CASSIGTGVSPLHF. CDR3 DNA sequence: TGTGCCAGCAGTATCGGGACAGGGGTTTCACCCCTCCACTTT.

There are many counts of this clonotype. V is TRBV2 and J is TRBJ2-1; the match to TRBD2 covers 7 bases. This CDR3 contains 14 residues. Trimming at V came to 7 bases and at J to 4 bases, leaving 7 bases not matched to a gene. The germline gives CDR1 SNHLY, CDR2 FYNNEI. CDR3 sequence: CASTSWGGYNEQFF. The DNA of the CDR3 is TGTGCCAGCACCTCATGGGGAGGGTACAATGAGCAGTTCTTC. Supplemented by reference TRBV2 and TRBJ2-1, the full variable domain reads EPEVTQTPSHQVTQMGQEVILRCVPISNHLYFYWYRQILGQKVEFLVSFYNNEISEKSEIFDDQFSVERPDGSNFTLKIRSTKLEDSAMYFCASTSWGGYNEQFFGPGTRLTVL.

The V call is TRBV19, the J call TRBJ1-6, with 9 bases identical to TRBD1. J lost 5 bases, V lost 5 bases, and 7 bases had no gene match. Per the germline V gene, CDR1 is LNHDA and CDR2 is SQIVND (reference sequence). The CDR3 has 16 residues. CDR3 amino acids: CASSPPGQGNNSPLHF. DNA of the CDR3: TGTGCCAGTAGTCCTCCCGGACAGGGGAATAATTCACCCCTCCACTTT.

The gene calls are TRBV7-8 and TRBJ1-3; the D is unclear. V lost 1 base and J lost 12, with 10 bases in between. The CDR3 covers 12 residues. Germline V gene data show CDR1 as SGHVS and CDR2 as FQNEAQ. This CDR3 is CASSLGHDHIYF. DNA of the CDR3: TGTGCCAGCAGCTTAGGACATGATCACATATATTTT.

This clonotype occurred many times. CDR3 amino acids: CASSVGWGSLNEQFF. CDR3 sequence (DNA): TGTGCCAGCAGCGTAGGATGGGGGTCCCTTAATGAGCAGTTCTTC. The V and J genes are TRBV9 and TRBJ2-1, with D perhaps being TRBD1 or TRBD2 (5 bases each). V lost 0 bases, J lost 7 bases, and 14 bases lay in between. Germline assignment: CDR1 SGDLS and CDR2 YYNGEE. This CDR3 is 15 amino acids long.

This clonotype has a count of ten or more. The chain links TRBV19 to TRBJ1-6; TRBD1 aligns across 10 bases. V shed 5 bases and J 7 bases; nucleotides not matched to a gene: 8. This CDR3 has 16 residues. Per germline, CDR1 LNHDA and CDR2 SQIVND (reference sequence). CDR3 sequence (DNA): TGTGCCAGTAGTGCTCGGGACAGGGGATTAAATTCACCCCTCCACTTT. It encodes CASSARDRGLNSPLHF.

The table lists this clonotype with many counts. The chain is built from TRBV2 and TRBJ2-7, with D unresolved. Germline V gene data show CDR1 as SNHLY and CDR2 as FYNNEI. CDR3 length: 13 residues. The V gene lost 9 bases and the J gene lost 7 bases, with 19 bases spanning the gap. The CDR3 here is CASRTEVTSEQYF. The CDR3 DNA follows: TGTGCCAGTCGGACCGAAGTGACGAGTGAGCAGTACTTC.

The V gene is TRBV6-1, the J gene TRBJ1-1; perhaps TRBD1 as D (5 bases). Trimming removed 6 bases from V and 6 bases from J, with 11 bases in between. Per the germline V gene, CDR1 is MNHNS and CDR2 is SASEGT. The CDR3 runs to 12 residues. CDR3 DNA: TGTGCCAGCAGACAAGGGGCCCCTGAAGCTTTCTTT. Translated, it gives CASRQGAPEAFF.

This clonotype was seen at least ten times. The rearrangement uses TRBV28 and TRBJ2-1; D call uncertain. Looked up from germline, CDR1 is MDHEN and CDR2 is SYDVKM. Trimming stripped 2 bases from V and 5 bases from J, with 7 bases between. This CDR3 is built from 13 residues. The CDR3 nucleotides are TGTGCCAGCAGTTTACGGCTGAACAATGAGCAGTTCTTC. Its protein is CASSLRLNNEQFF. Supplemented by reference TRBV28 and TRBJ2-1, the full variable domain reads DVKVTQSSRYLVKRTGEKVFLECVQDMDHENMFWYRQDPGLGLRLIYFSYDVKMKEKGDIPEGYSVSREKKERFSLILESASTNQTSMYLCASSLRLNNEQFFGPGTRLTVL.

In its sample, this clonotype was seen many times. The rearrangement links TRBV10-1 to TRBJ2-1; D may be TRBD1 (7 bases). The V and J ends lost 3 bases and 0 bases respectively, with 18 bases between them. The CDR3 extends over 18 amino acids. Germline-derived CDR1 and CDR2 are WNHNN and SYGVQD (reference sequence). The CDR3 bases are TGCGCCAGCAGTGATCGGGGCTGGGGGGACAGCTCCTACAATGAGCAGTTCTTC. Translation: CASSDRGWGDSSYNEQFF.

In this sample, this clonotype turned up many times. The rearrangement links TRBV11-2 to TRBJ2-5; TRBD1 might be the D (6 bases). The V and J ends lost 3 bases and 5 bases respectively, with 13 bases between them. The CDR3 covers 14 residues. The germline CDR1 and CDR2 sequences are SGHAT and FQNNGV. CDR3 sequence (DNA): TGTGCCAGCAGCTTGGGGACAACGCGGGAGACCCAGTACTTC. Its protein product is CASSLGTTRETQYF. Variable domain in full (rest from reference TRBV11-2 and TRBJ2-5): EAGVAQSPRYKIIEKRQSVAFWCNPISGHATLYWYQQILGQGPKLLIQFQNNGVVDDSQLPKDRFSAERLKGVDSTLKIQPAKLEDSAVYLCASSLGTTRETQYFGPGTRLLVL.

This clonotype was recorded many times. The V gene is TRBV29-1, the J gene TRBJ2-3; D perhaps matches TRBD1 (6 bases). Germline V gene sequence: CDR1 SQVTM, CDR2 ANQGSEA. The CDR3 runs to 14 residues. Trimming shortened V by 4 bases and J by 2 bases, and 13 bases separated the two germline ends. This CDR3 is CSVVTQGPTDTQYF. The CDR3 nucleotides read TGCAGCGTTGTGACACAGGGCCCCACAGATACGCAGTATTTT.

This clonotype was counted ten times or more. This chain links TRBV18 with TRBJ1-5; a possible D gene is TRBD1 (5 bases). CDR1 is KGHSH, CDR2 LQKENI, per germline. V dropped 8 bases and J dropped 5 bases, with 13 bases sitting between them. This CDR3 is 13 amino acids long. The CDR3 DNA is TGTGCCAGCAGCTTACAAGGGGATCAGCCCCAGCATTTT. It translates to CASSLQGDQPQHF.